This entry concerns a single T cell receptor beta chain. The entry originates in a study of cytomegalovirus exposure and HLA in healthy donors. Use of 60 Vbeta and 13 Jbeta primers characterized the PCR. Generated by immunoSEQ multiplex PCR, the TCRdb table keeps only in-frame clones and is missing some. This sample yields 150,000 to 200,000 clones, of which under 75% are seen a single time; approximately 6.9% belongs to the top ten. CDR3 size: 15 residues. V lost 2 bases and J lost 2, with 11 bases in between. Per the germline V gene, CDR1 is SEHNR and CDR2 is FQNEAQ (reference sequence). The chain joins TRBV7-9 to TRBJ2-3; TRBD1 might be the D (6 bases). This clonotype originated in a man aged 40-49 years in good health and CMV-seropositive. The sequenced sample consisted of PBMCs. In nucleotides, the CDR3 is TGTGCCAGCAGCTTAACAGGGTCCCCCACAGATACGCAGTATTTT. Amino acid sequence: CASSLTGSPTDTQYF.